This T cell receptor beta chain was documented in a study of CD4 and CD8 cells across lung adenocarcinoma regions. This clonotype has a count of ten or more. TCRdb redid the calling of the PCR reads with MiXCR, one entry per CDR3 protein. Among about 11,000 distinct CDR3 sequences listed, approximately 57% were seen once. Localized lung adenocarcinoma, a non-small cell lung cancer, affected the donors. The CDR3 totals 15 residues. V lost 6 bases to trimming and J lost 2 bases, with 14 bases between them. The germline V gene has CDR1 MNHNS and CDR2 SASEGT. The sequencing input was CD8+ T cells from the center of a lung tumor. V and J are TRBV6-1 and TRBJ2-1; D gene unclear. The clonotype was recovered from a female donor with lung adenocarcinoma. The CD4 and CD8 labels of this study may be unreliable. The CDR3 spells CASRNLEFPYNEQFF. Written as DNA, the CDR3 is TGTGCCAGCAGAAATCTAGAGTTTCCCTACAATGAGCAGTTCTTC.